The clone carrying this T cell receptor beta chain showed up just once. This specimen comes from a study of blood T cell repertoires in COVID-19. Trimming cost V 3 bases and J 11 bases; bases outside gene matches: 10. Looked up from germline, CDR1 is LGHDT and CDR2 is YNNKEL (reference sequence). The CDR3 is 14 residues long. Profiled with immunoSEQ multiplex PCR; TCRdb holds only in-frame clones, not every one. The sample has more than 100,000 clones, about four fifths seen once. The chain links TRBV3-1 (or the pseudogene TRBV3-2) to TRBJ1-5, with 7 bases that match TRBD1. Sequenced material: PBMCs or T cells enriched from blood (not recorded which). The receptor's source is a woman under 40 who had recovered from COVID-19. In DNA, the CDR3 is TGTGCCAGCAGCCACCATACTACAGGGGATACCCAGCATTTT. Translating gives CASSHHTTGDTQHF.